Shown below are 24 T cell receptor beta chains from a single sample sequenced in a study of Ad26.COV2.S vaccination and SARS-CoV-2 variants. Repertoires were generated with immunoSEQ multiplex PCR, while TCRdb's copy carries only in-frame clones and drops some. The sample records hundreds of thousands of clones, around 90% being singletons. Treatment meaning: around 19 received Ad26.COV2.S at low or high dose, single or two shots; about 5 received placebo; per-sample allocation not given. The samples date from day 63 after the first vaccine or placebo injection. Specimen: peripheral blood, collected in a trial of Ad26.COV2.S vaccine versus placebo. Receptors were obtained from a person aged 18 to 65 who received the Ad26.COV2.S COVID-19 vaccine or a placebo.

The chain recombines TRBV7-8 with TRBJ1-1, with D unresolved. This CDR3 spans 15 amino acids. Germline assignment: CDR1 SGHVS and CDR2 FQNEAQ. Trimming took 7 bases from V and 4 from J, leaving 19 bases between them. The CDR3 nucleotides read TGTGCCAGCAACCCCCGGGAGGTTCTTGGCACTGAAGCTTTCTTT. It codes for CASNPREVLGTEAFF.

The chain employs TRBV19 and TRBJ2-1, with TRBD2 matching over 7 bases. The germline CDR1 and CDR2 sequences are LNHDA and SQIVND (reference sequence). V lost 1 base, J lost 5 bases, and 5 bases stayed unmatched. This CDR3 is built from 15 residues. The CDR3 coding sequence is TGTGCCAGTAGTATAGTACTAGCGTTAGACAATGAGCAGTTCTTC. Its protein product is CASSIVLALDNEQFF.

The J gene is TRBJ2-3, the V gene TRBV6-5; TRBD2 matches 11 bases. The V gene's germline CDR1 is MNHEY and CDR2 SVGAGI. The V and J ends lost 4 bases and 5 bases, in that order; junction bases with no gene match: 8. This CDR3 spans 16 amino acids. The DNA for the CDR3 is TGTGCCAGCAGTTCCTCGACTAGCGGGAAGGGAGATACGCAGTATTTT. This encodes CASSSSTSGKGDTQYF.

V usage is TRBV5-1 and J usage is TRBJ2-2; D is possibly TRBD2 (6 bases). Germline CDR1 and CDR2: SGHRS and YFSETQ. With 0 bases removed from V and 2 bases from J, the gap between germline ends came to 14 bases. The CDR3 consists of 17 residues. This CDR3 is CASSLASLASNTGELFF. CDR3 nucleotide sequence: TGCGCCAGCAGCTTGGCAAGTCTAGCGTCTAACACCGGGGAGCTGTTTTTT.

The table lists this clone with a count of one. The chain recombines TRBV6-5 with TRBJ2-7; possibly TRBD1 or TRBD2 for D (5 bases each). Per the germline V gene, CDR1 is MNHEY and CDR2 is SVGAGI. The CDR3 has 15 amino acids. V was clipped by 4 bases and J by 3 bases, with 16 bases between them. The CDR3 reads CASSLERDLFYEQYF. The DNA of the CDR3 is TGTGCCAGCAGTTTGGAAAGGGACCTATTCTACGAGCAGTACTTC.

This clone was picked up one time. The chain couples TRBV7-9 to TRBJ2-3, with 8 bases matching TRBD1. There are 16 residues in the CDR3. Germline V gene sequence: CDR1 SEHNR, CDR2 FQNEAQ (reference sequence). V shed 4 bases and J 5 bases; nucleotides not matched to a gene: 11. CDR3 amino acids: CASSSPGQGARDTQYF. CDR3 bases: TGTGCCAGCAGCTCTCCGGGGCAGGGGGCCCGAGATACGCAGTATTTT. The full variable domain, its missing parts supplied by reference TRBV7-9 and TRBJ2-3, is DTGVSQNPRHKITKRGQNVTFRCDPISEHNRLYWYRQTLGQGPEFLTYFQNEAQLEKSRLLSDRFSAERPKGSFSTLEIQRTEQGDSAMYLCASSSPGQGARDTQYFGPGTRLTVL.

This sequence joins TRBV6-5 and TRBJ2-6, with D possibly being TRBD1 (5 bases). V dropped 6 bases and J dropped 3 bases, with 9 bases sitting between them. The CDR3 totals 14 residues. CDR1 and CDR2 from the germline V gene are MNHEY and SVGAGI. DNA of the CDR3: TGTGCCAGCAGCCCCCAGGGTGGGGCCAACGTCCTGACTTTC. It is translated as CASSPQGGANVLTF.

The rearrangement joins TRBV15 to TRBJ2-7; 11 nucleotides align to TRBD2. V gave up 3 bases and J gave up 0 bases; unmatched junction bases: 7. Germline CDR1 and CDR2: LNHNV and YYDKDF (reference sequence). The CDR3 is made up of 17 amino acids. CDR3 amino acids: CATSSAPGLAVSYEQYF. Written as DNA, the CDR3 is TGTGCCACCAGCAGTGCTCCGGGACTAGCGGTCTCCTACGAGCAGTACTTC.

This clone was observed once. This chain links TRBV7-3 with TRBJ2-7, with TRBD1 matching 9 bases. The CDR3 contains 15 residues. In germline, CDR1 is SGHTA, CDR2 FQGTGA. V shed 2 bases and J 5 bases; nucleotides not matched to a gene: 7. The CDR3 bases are TGTGCCAGCAGCTTAGGGACAGGGTGGACCGACGAGCAGTACTTC. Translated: CASSLGTGWTDEQYF.

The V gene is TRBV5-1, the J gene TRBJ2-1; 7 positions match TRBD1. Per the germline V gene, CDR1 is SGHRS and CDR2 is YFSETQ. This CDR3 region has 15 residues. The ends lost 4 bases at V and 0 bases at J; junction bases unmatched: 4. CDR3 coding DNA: TGCGCCAGCAGCCTCGACAGGGCCTCCTACAATGAGCAGTTCTTC. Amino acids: CASSLDRASYNEQFF. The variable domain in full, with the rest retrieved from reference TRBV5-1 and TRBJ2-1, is KAGVTQTPRYLIKTRGQQVTLSCSPISGHRSVSWYQQTPGQGLQFLFEYFSETQRNKGNFPGRFSGRQFSNSRSEMNVSTLELGDSALYLCASSLDRASYNEQFFGPGTRLTVL.

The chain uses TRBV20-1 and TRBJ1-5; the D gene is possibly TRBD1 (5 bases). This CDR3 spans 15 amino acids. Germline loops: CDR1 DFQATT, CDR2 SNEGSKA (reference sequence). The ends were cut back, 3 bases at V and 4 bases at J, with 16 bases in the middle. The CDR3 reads CSASRGVGINQPQHF. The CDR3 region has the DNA TGCAGTGCTAGTAGGGGAGTTGGCATTAATCAGCCCCAGCATTTT.

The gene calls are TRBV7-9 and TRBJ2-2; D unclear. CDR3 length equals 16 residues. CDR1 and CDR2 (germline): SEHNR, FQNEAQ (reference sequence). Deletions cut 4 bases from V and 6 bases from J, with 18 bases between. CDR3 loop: CASSSPSRSGPGELFF. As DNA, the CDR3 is TGTGCCAGCAGCTCCCCATCCCGGTCGGGCCCCGGGGAGCTGTTTTTT.

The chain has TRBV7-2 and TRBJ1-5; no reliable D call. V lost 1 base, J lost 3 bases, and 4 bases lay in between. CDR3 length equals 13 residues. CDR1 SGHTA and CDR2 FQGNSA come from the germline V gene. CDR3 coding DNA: TGTGCCAGCAGCTTAGTCGCCAATCAGCCCCAGCATTTT. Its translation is CASSLVANQPQHF.

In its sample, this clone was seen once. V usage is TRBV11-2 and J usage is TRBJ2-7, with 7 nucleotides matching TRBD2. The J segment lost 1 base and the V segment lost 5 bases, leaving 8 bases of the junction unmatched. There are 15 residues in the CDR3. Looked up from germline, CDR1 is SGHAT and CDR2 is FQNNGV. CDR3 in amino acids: CASSPRDYISYEQYF. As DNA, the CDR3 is TGTGCCAGCAGCCCCAGGGACTACATATCCTACGAGCAGTACTTC.

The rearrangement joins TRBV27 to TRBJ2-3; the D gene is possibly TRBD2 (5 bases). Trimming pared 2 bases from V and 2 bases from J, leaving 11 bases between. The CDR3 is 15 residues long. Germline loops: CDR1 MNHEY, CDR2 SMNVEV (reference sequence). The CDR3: CASSLRRVPTDTQYF. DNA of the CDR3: TGTGCCAGCAGTTTACGGCGGGTCCCCACAGATACGCAGTATTTT.

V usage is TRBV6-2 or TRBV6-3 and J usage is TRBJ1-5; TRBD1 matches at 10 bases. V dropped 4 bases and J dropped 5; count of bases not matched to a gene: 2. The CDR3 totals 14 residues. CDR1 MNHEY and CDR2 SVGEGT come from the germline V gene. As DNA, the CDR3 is TGTGCCAGCAGTTCAGACAGGGGGCATCAGCCCCAGCATTTT. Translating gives CASSSDRGHQPQHF.

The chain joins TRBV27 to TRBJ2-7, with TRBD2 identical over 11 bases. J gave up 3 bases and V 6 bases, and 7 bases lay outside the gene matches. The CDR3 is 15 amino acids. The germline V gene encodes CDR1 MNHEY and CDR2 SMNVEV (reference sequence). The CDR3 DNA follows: TGTGCCAGCAGCACGACTAGCGGGGTTTTCTACGAGCAGTACTTC. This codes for CASSTTSGVFYEQYF.

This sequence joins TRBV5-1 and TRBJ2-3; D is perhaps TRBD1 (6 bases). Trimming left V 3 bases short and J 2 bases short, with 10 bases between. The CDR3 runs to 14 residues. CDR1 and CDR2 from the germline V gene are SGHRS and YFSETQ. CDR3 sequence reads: CASSSGETTDTQYF. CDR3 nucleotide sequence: TGCGCCAGCAGCTCAGGGGAAACCACAGATACGCAGTATTTT. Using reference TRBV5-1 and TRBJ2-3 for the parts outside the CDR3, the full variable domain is KAGVTQTPRYLIKTRGQQVTLSCSPISGHRSVSWYQQTPGQGLQFLFEYFSETQRNKGNFPGRFSGRQFSNSRSEMNVSTLELGDSALYLCASSSGETTDTQYFGPGTRLTVL.

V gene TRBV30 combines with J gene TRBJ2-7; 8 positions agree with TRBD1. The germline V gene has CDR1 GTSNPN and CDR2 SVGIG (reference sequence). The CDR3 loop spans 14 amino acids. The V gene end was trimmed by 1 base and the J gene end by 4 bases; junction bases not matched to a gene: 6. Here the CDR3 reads CAWSARTGWYEQYF. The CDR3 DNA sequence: TGTGCCTGGAGTGCTAGGACAGGGTGGTACGAGCAGTACTTC. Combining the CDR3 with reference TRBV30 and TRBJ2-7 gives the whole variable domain SQTIHQWPATLVQPVGSPLSLECTVEGTSNPNLYWYRQAAGRGLQLLFYSVGIGQISSEVPQNLSASRPQDRQFILSSKKLLLSDSGFYLCAWSARTGWYEQYFGPGTRLTVT.

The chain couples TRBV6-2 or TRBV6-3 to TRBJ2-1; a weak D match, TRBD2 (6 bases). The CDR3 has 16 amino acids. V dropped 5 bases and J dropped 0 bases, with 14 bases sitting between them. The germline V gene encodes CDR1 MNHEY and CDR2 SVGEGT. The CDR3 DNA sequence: TGTGCCAGCAGTCCCGCGGGATTGAGCTCCTACAATGAGCAGTTCTTC. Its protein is CASSPAGLSSYNEQFF.

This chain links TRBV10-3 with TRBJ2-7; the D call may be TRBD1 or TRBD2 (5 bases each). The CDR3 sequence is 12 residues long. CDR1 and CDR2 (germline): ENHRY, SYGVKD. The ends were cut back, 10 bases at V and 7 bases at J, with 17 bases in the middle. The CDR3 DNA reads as TGTGCCACCGGGGCCTCGTTGACGGAGCAGTACTTC. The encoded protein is CATGASLTEQYF.

Here the CDR3 DNA reads TGCGCCAGCAGTGAGTCGGAAGGGCTAGCGGAGGGGGAGACCCAGTACTTC. This codes for CASSESEGLAEGETQYF. The rearrangement uses TRBV10-2 and TRBJ2-5, with 7 bases matching TRBD2. Germline CDR1 reads WSHSY; CDR2 reads SAAADI. The ends lost 0 bases at V and 5 bases at J; junction bases unmatched: 12. This CDR3 contains 17 residues.

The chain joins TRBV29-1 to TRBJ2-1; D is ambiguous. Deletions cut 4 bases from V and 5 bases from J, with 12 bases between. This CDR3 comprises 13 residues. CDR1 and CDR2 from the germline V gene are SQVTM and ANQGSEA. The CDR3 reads CSVVVRTHNEQFF. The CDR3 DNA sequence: TGCAGCGTTGTGGTGAGAACACACAATGAGCAGTTCTTC.

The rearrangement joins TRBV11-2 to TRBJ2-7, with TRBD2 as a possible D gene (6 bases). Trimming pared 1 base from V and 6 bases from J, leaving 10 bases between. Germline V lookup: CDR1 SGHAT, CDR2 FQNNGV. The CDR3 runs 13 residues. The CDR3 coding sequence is TGTGCCAGCAGCTTAGCGGGAGTTCTCGAGCAGTACTTC. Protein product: CASSLAGVLEQYF. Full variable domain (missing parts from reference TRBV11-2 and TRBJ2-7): EAGVAQSPRYKIIEKRQSVAFWCNPISGHATLYWYQQILGQGPKLLIQFQNNGVVDDSQLPKDRFSAERLKGVDSTLKIQPAKLEDSAVYLCASSLAGVLEQYFGPGTRLTVT.